Described below is a single T cell receptor (beta chain) sequence and its context. As yet, its antigen is unknown. The data were taken from a study of T cell responses to AZD1222 COVID-19 vaccine. Broader study findings: Vaccine-related CD4 TCRs covered spike, predominating at 160-218 and 743-854.

The germline V gene encodes CDR1 MDHEN and CDR2 SYDVKM. Trimming cost V 3 bases and J 2 bases, with 8 bases left between them. This CDR3 has 13 amino acids. Data came from immunoSEQ multiplex PCR; TCRdb stores just in-frame clones and leaves some out. The table lists more than 150,000 clones, just over 90% of them singletons. Pooled in the analysis were second doses at about 4 or about 12 weeks. The clonotype originates from an adult who received the AZD1222 COVID-19 vaccine. The V and J genes are TRBV28 and TRBJ2-7; TRBD2 might be the D (6 bases). The sample consisted of peripheral blood, taken 28 days after the second AZD1222 dose. CDR3 sequence reads: CASSFGGTYEQYF. The CDR3 DNA is TGTGCCAGCAGTTTTGGGGGGACCTACGAGCAGTACTTC.